The clone carrying this T cell receptor beta chain has at least ten counts. What it binds is unknown. The data were taken from a study of glioma-infiltrating T cells. The study, taken as a whole, reports: Only very few CDR3 sequences appeared in both tissue and blood. Tissue-blood divergence was below expectation in non-neoplastic patients, above in gliomas.

The iRepertoire nested amplicon-rescue multiplex PCR amplified TCR alpha and beta CDR3s from RNA. Tissue mRNA or PBMC total RNA, 100-400 ng, went into one-step reverse transcription and amplification. TCRdb reprocessed the multiplex PCR reads via MiXCR and lists one record per CDR3 protein. The repertoire holds 84,000 or so distinct CDR3 sequences, about 23% seen once, with roughly 6.7% in the top ten. The material sequenced was glioma tissue, nonneoplastic brain tissue, or PBMCs (not recorded which). This TCR derives from a human donor with low-grade glioma or glioblastoma, undergoing nonglioma brain surgery, or in good health (not recorded which).

CDR3 sequence reads: CASSYFGGHYNEQFF. CDR3 nucleotide sequence: TGTGCCAGCAGTTACTTCGGGGGCCACTACAATGAGCAGTTCTTC. The rearrangement joins TRBV6-6 to TRBJ2-1; D may correspond to TRBD1 or TRBD2 (6 bases each). Germline V gives CDR1 MNHNY, CDR2 SVGAGI (reference sequence). The CDR3 spans 15 residues. The V gene lost 1 base and the J gene lost 3 bases, with 10 bases spanning the gap.